The rows below give T cell receptor beta chains drawn from one sample of a study of shared clonotypes between healthy human individuals. TCRdb keeps only in-frame clones here, not all; method: immunoSEQ multiplex PCR. Counted here are about a million clones, approximately 80% occurring once; the ten biggest clones make up approximately 1.5%. Sequenced input: memory CD4+ T cells sorted from blood. These receptors were obtained from a man between 18 and 35 years old in good health. Each CDR3 is given with its conserved first and last residue. The D gene is left open where the match is weak. Only part of the rows carry a size: once, few, many, or a class if the clone is expanded.

TRBV19	13	TRBJ1-1	NA	TRBD1	CASRGQGGTEAFF	TGTGCCAGTAGGGGACAGGGTGGCACTGAAGCTTTCTTT
TRBV19	14	TRBJ2-5	NA	NA	CASSIRKGQETQYF	TGTGCCAGTAGTATCCGGAAGGGTCAAGAGACCCAGTACTTC
TRBV6-5	14	TRBJ2-3	NA	NA	CASSNGKSTDTQYF	TGTGCCAGCAGCAACGGGAAAAGCACAGATACGCAGTATTTT
TRBV9	14	TRBJ2-5	NA	TRBD2	CASSGLAGGETQYF	TGTGCCAGCAGCGGACTAGCGGGGGGAGAGACCCAGTACTTC
TRBV5-1	14	TRBJ2-7	NA	TRBD2	CASSGGTSGYEQYF	TGCGCCAGCAGCGGGGGGACTAGCGGCTACGAGCAGTACTTC
TRBV5-1	16	TRBJ2-3	NA	TRBD1	CASSDTGTGVTDTQYF	TGCGCCAGCAGCGATACCGGGACAGGGGTCACAGATACGCAGTATTTT
TRBV27	12	TRBJ2-3	once	NA	CASSRRVKTQYF	TGTGCCAGCAGTCGCAGGGTAAAAACGCAGTATTTT
TRBV28	15	TRBJ1-4	NA	NA	CASSPAMGAHEKLFF	TGTGCCAGCAGTCCGGCCATGGGGGCTCACGAAAAACTGTTTTTT
TRBV2	12	TRBJ1-1	NA	NA	CASKGYYTEAFF	TGTGCCAGCAAGGGGTATTACACTGAAGCTTTCTTT
TRBV18	11	TRBJ1-4	NA	NA	CASSPGEKLFF	TGTGCCAGCTCACCTGGTGAAAAACTGTTTTTT
TRBV7-9	14	TRBJ2-4	NA	NA	CASSLGRRGPPQYF	TGTGCCAGCAGCTTAGGCCGACGGGGGCCCCCTCAGTACTTC
TRBV5-4	15	TRBJ2-7	NA	TRBD2	CASSLTGGGRDEQYF	TGTGCCAGCAGCTTGACCGGGGGCGGGAGGGACGAGCAGTACTTC
TRBV11-1	15	TRBJ2-7	NA	TRBD1	CASSSERTGGYEQYF	TGTGCCAGCAGTTCGGAACGGACAGGGGGCTACGAGCAGTACTTC
TRBV7-8	14	TRBJ1-5	NA	NA	CASSLGGRNQPQHF	TGTGCCAGCAGCTTAGGGGGGCGCAATCAGCCCCAGCATTTT
TRBV5-1	15	TRBJ1-2	NA	NA	CASTYSTGSLSGYTF	TGCGCCAGCACCTACTCTACCGGCTCTCTGTCTGGCTACACCTTC
TRBV21-1	19	TRBJ1-2	once	NA	CASSKKRLGQGGNNYGYTF	TGTGCCAGCAGCAAAAAACGTCTGGGACAGGGGGGTAATAACTATGGCTACACCTTC
TRBV11-2	14	TRBJ2-5	NA	TRBD1	CASSRDRSLETQYF	TGTGCCAGCAGCCGGGACAGAAGTTTGGAGACCCAGTACTTC
TRBV30	14	TRBJ1-5	once	NA	CAWSVAGFNQPQHF	TGTGCCTGGAGTGTAGCAGGCTTCAATCAGCCCCAGCATTTT
TRBV7-9	14	TRBJ2-2	NA	NA	CASSLASGIGELFF	TGTGCCAGCAGCTTAGCGTCGGGGATAGGGGAGCTGTTTTTT
TRBV5-4	17	TRBJ1-1	NA	TRBD1	CASSLRLRQGRNTEAFF	TGTGCCAGCAGCTTGAGGTTGCGACAGGGGCGGAACACTGAAGCCTTCTTT
TRBV18	16	TRBJ2-6	NA	NA	CASSPPSGAGANVLTF	TGTGCCAGCTCACCCCCATCAGGAGCTGGGGCCAACGTCCTGACTTTC
TRBV5-4	14	TRBJ2-2	few	NA	CASSLDRYTGELFF	TGTGCCAGCAGCTTGGACAGATACACCGGGGAGCTGTTTTTT
TRBV9	18	TRBJ2-7	NA	TRBD1	CASSASNQPGQGAYEQYF	TGTGCCAGCAGCGCATCAAATCAACCGGGACAGGGGGCCTACGAGCAGTACTTC
TRBV19	15	TRBJ2-3	NA	TRBD1	CASGKAGGAGDTQYF	TGTGCCAGCGGAAAAGCAGGGGGCGCGGGAGATACGCAGTATTTT
TRBV4-1	17	TRBJ1-1	NA	NA	CASSHPASGGEGTEAFF	TGCGCCAGCAGCCATCCCGCCTCGGGAGGGGAGGGTACTGAAGCTTTCTTT
TRBV7-2	15	TRBJ1-4	NA	NA	CASSLVWDINEKLFF	TGTGCCAGCAGCTTAGTGTGGGACATTAATGAAAAACTGTTTTTT
TRBV19	14	TRBJ2-7	few	NA	CASSSGTGGTEQYF	TGTGCCAGTAGTTCCGGGACTGGGGGGACCGAGCAGTACTTC